The clone carrying this T cell receptor beta chain came up many times. No antigen is known for it. The blood sample dates from first hyperthyroidism diagnosis, preceding any ophthalmopathy symptoms. Amplified TCR beta CDR3 regions came from RNA transcripts. A first-round RT-PCR of the TCR CDR3 used the HTBI primer set. TCRdb called the multiplex PCR reads again in MiXCR, with one record for every CDR3 protein. Here the sample spans 350,000 or so distinct CDR3 sequences, about 18% being singletons. The sample comes from a study of T cells in Graves' hyperthyroidism and ophthalmopathy. Study observations and caveats: In blood, most of the thyroid clonotypes expanded above 0.001 were also present.

This CDR3 region has 15 residues. Germline CDR1 SNHLY, CDR2 FYNNEI. V lost 8 bases, J lost 7 bases, and 20 bases lay in between. This chain joins TRBV2 and TRBJ1-4, with D possibly being TRBD1 (5 bases). The sample taken for sequencing was blood. The receptor was derived from a woman under 40 with Graves' hyperthyroidism that later progressed to Graves' ophthalmopathy. The CDR3 reads CASAGRPEPLEKLFF. CDR3 nucleotide sequence: TGTGCCAGCGCGGGACGACCGGAGCCCCTTGAAAAACTGTTTTTT.